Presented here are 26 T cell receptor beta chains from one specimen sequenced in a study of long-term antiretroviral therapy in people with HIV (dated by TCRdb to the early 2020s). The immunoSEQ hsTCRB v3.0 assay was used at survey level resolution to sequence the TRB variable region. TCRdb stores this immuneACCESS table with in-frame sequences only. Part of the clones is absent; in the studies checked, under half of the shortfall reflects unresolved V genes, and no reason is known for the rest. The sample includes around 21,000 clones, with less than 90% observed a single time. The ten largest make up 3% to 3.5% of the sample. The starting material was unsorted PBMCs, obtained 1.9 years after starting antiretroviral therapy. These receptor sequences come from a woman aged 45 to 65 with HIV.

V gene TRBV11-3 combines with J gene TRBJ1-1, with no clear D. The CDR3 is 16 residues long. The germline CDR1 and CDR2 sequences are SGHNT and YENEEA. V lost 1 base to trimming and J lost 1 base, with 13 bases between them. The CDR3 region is CASSLVVDRSNTEAFF. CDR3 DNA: TGTGCCAGCAGCTTAGTTGTTGACCGATCGAACACTGAAGCTTTCTTT.

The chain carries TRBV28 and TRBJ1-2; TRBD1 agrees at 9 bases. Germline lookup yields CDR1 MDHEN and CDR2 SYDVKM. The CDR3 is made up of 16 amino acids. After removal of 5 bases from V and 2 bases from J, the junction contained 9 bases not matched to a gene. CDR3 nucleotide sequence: TGTGCCAGCAGTACCTCGTGGACAGGGGCCAACTATGGCTACACCTTC. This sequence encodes CASSTSWTGANYGYTF.

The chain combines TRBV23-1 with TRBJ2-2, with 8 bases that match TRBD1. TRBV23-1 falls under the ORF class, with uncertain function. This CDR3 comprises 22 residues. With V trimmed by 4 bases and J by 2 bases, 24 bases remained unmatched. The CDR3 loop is CASSLTDRGGSGPMLNTGELFF. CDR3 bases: TGCGCCAGCAGTCTTACAGACAGGGGAGGAAGTGGCCCGATGCTTAACACCGGGGAGCTGTTTTTT.

The chain's CDR3 is CASSLGEGADTQYF. The CDR3 nucleotides are TGTGCCAGCAGCTTAGGGGAGGGGGCAGATACGCAGTATTTT. This chain connects TRBV5-5 to TRBJ2-3, with D possibly matching TRBD2 (7 bases). The CDR3 contains 14 residues. CDR1 and CDR2 from the germline V gene are SGHKS and YYEKEE (reference sequence). Trimming removed 2 bases from V and 4 bases from J, with 11 bases in between.

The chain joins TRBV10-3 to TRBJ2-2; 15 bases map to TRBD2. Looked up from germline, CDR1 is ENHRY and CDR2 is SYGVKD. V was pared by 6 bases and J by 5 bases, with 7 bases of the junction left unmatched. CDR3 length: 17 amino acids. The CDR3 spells CAISRTSGGAGTGELFF. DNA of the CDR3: TGTGCCATCAGCAGGACTAGCGGGGGGGCTGGGACCGGGGAGCTGTTTTTT.

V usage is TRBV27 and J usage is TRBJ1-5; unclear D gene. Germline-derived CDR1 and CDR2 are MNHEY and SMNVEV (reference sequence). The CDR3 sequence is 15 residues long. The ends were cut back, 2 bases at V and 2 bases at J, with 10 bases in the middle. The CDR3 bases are TGTGCCAGCAGTTTAGAAGGGTCTGGCAATCAGCCCCAGCATTTT. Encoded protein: CASSLEGSGNQPQHF.

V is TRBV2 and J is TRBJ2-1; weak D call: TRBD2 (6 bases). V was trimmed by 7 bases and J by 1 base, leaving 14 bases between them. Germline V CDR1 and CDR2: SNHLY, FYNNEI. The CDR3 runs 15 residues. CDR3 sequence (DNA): TGTGCCAGCACCTCGGGACTGGGATCCTACAATGAGCAGTTCTTC. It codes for CASTSGLGSYNEQFF.

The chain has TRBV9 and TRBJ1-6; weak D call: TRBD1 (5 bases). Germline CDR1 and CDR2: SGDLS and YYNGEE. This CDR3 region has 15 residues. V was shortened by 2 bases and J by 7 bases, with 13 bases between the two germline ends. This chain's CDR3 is CASSVDYGGNSPLHF. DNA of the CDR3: TGTGCCAGCAGCGTGGACTACGGGGGAAATTCACCCCTCCACTTT.

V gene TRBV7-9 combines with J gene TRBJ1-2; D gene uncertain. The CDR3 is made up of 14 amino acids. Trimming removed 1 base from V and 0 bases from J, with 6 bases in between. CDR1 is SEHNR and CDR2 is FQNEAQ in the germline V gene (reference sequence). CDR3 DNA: TGTGCCAGCAGCTTAGAGGGCGCTAACTATGGCTACACCTTC. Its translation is CASSLEGANYGYTF.

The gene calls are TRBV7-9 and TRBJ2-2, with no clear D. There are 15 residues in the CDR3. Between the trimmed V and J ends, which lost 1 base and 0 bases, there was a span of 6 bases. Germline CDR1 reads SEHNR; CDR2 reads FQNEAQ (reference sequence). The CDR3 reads CASSLVPSNTGELFF. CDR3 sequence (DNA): TGTGCCAGCAGCTTAGTCCCTTCGAACACCGGGGAGCTGTTTTTT.

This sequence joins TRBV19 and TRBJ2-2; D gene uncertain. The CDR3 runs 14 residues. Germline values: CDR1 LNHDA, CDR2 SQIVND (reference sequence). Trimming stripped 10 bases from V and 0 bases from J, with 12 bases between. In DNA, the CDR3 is TGTGCCACCTATGGCCTCACGAACACCGGGGAGCTGTTTTTT. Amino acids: CATYGLTNTGELFF. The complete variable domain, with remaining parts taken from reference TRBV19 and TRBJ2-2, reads DGGITQSPKYLFRKEGQNVTLSCEQNLNHDAMYWYRQDPGQGLRLIYYSQIVNDFQKGDIAEGYSVSREKKESFPLTVTSAQKNPTAFYLCATYGLTNTGELFFGEGSRLTVL.

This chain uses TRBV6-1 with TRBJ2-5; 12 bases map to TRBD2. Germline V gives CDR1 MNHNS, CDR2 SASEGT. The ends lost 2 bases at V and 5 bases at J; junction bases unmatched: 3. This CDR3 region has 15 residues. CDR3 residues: CASSELAGGPETQYF. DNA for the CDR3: TGTGCCAGCAGTGAACTAGCGGGGGGGCCTGAGACCCAGTACTTC.

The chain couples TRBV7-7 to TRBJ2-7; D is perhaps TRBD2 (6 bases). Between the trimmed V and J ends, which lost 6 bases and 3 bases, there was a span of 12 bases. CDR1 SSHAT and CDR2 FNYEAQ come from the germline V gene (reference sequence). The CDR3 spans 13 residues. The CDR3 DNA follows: TGTGCCAGCAGTTCGGACTACAACTACGAGCAGTACTTC. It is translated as CASSSDYNYEQYF. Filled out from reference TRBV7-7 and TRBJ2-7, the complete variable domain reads GAGVSQSPRYKVTKRGQDVTLRCDPISSHATLYWYQQALGQGPEFLTYFNYEAQPDKSGLPSDRFSAERPEGSISTLTIQRTEQRDSAMYRCASSSDYNYEQYFGPGTRLTVT.

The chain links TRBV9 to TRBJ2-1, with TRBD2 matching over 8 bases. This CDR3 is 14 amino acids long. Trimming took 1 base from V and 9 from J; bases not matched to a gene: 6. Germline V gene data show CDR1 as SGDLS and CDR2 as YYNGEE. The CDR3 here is CASSVMGLGSEQFF. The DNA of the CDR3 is TGTGCCAGCAGCGTAATGGGACTAGGCTCTGAGCAGTTCTTC.

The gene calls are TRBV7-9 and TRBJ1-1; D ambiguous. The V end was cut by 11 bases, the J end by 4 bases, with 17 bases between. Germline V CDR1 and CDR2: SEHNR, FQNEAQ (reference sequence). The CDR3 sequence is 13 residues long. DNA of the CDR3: TGTGCCGCATGGGCCGGACGGCCCACTGAAGCTTTCTTT. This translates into CAAWAGRPTEAFF.

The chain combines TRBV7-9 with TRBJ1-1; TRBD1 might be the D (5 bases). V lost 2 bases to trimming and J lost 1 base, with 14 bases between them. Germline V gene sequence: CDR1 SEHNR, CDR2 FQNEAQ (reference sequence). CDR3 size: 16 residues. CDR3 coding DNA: TGTGCCAGCAGCTTAACCCCGGGACGGGGGAACACTGAAGCTTTCTTT. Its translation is CASSLTPGRGNTEAFF. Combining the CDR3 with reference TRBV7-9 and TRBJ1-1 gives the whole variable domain DTGVSQNPRHKITKRGQNVTFRCDPISEHNRLYWYRQTLGQGPEFLTYFQNEAQLEKSRLLSDRFSAERPKGSFSTLEIQRTEQGDSAMYLCASSLTPGRGNTEAFFGQGTRLTVV.

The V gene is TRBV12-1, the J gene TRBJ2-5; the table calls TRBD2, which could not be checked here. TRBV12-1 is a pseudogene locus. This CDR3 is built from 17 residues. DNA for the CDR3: TGTGCCAGCAGCTTCGCCCAGCTGGGGGGGGTACAAGAGACCCAGTACTTC. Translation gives CASSFAQLGGVQETQYF.

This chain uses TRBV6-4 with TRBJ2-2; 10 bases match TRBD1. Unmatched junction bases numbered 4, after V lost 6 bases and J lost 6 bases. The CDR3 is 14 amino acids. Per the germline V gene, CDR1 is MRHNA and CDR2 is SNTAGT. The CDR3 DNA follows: TGTGCCAGCAGGAGGGACAGGGGTGCCGGGGAGCTGTTTTTT. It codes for CASRRDRGAGELFF.

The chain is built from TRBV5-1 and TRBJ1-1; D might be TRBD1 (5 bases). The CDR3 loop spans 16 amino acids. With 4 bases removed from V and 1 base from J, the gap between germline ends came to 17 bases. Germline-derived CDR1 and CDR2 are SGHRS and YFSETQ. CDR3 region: CASSRQMAGKNTEAFF. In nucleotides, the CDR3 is TGCGCCAGCAGCCGGCAGATGGCAGGGAAGAACACTGAAGCTTTCTTT.

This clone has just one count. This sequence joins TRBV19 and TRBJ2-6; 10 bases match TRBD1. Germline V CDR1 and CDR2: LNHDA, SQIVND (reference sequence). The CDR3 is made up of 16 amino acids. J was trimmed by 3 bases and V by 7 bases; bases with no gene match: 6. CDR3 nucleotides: TGTGCCAGTATAGGGACAGGGGTGGGTGGGGCCAACGTCCTGACTTTC. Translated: CASIGTGVGGANVLTF. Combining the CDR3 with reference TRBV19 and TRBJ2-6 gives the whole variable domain DGGITQSPKYLFRKEGQNVTLSCEQNLNHDAMYWYRQDPGQGLRLIYYSQIVNDFQKGDIAEGYSVSREKKESFPLTVTSAQKNPTAFYLCASIGTGVGGANVLTFGAGSRLTVL.

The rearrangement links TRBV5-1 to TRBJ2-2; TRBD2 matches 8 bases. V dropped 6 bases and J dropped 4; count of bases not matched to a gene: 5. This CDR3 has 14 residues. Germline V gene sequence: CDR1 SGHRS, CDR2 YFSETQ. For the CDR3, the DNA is TGCGCCAGCAAGGCCCGGGAGGGCACCGGGGAGCTGTTTTTT. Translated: CASKAREGTGELFF.

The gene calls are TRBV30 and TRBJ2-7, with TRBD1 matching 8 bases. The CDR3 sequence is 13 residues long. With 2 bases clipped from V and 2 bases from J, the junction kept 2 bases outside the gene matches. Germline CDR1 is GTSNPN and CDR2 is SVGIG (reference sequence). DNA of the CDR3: TGTGCCTGGAGTCTGGGACAGGCCTACGAGCAGTACTTC. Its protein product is CAWSLGQAYEQYF.

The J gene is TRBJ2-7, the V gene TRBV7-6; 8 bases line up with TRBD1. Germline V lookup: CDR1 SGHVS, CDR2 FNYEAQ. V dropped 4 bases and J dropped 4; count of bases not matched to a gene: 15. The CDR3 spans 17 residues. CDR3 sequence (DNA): TGTGCCAGCAGCTCCCTAAAAGGGAGACAGGGGCGATACGAGCAGTACTTC. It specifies CASSSLKGRQGRYEQYF.

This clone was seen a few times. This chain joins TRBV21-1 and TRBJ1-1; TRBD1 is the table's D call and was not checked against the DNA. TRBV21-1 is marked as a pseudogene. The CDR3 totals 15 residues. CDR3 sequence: CASSKLDTGNTEAFF. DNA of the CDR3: TGTGCCAGCAGCAAACTTGACACAGGGAACACTGAAGCTTTCTTT.

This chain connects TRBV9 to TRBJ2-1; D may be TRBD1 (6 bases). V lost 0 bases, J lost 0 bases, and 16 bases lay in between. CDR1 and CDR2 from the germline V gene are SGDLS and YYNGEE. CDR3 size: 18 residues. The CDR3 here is CASSVDISTGGSYNEQFF. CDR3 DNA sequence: TGTGCCAGCAGCGTAGACATATCGACAGGCGGCTCCTACAATGAGCAGTTCTTC. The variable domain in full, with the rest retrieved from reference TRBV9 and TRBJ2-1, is DSGVTQTPKHLITATGQRVTLRCSPRSGDLSVYWYQQSLDQGLQFLIQYYNGEERAKGNILERFSAQQFPDLHSELNLSSLELGDSALYFCASSVDISTGGSYNEQFFGPGTRLTVL.

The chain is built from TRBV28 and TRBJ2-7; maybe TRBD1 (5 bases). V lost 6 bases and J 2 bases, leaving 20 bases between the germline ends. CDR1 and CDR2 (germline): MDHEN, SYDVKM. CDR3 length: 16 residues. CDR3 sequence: CASSEFRGSLAYEQYF. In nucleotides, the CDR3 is TGTGCCAGCAGCGAGTTTAGGGGCAGCTTAGCCTACGAGCAGTACTTC.